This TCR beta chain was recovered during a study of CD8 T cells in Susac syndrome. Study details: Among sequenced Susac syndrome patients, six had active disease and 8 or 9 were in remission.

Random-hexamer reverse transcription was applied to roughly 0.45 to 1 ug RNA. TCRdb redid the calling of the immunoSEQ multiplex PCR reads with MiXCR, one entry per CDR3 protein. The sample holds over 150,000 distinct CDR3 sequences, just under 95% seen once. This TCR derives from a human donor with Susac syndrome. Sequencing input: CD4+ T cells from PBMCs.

In nucleotides, the CDR3 is TGTGCCAGCTCACAGGGTGTGTCAGAGACCCAGTACTTC. Protein sequence: CASSQGVSETQYF. This rearrangement joins TRBV18 to TRBJ2-5; D not certain. The V end was cut by 4 bases, the J end by 4 bases, with 10 bases between. Germline V gene sequence: CDR1 KGHSH, CDR2 LQKENI. This CDR3 is 13 amino acids long.